What follows is one T cell receptor (beta chain) and its context. What it binds is unknown. The data were taken from a study of CD8 T cells in Susac syndrome. Study summary: Patients with Susac syndrome were therapy-naive, taking corticosteroids, with some also receiving intravenous immunoglobulin, or taking intravenous immunoglobulin alone at the time their blood was drawn. General study results and limits: There was no clonal expansion in the CD4+ T cell repertoires of Susac syndrome.

The CDR3 totals 16 residues. The ends were cut back, 2 bases at V and 5 bases at J, with 15 bases in the middle. The RNA input was about 0.5 to 1 ug, and it was reverse transcribed with random hexamers. An immunoSEQ multiplex PCR generated amplified TCR beta CDR3 products spanning 54 Vbeta and 13 Jbeta. MiXCR, run by TCRdb on the immunoSEQ multiplex PCR reads, gives a single entry per CDR3 protein. The sample includes roughly 200,000 distinct CDR3 sequences, roughly 94% of them seen just once. V is TRBV23-1 and J is TRBJ2-2, with a possible D match to TRBD2 (6 bases). TRBV23-1 is reported as an ORF; its role is uncertain. The receptor's source is a human donor with Susac syndrome. The source material was CD4+ T cells from PBMCs. The CDR3 loop reads CASSQLVPSVTGELFF. The DNA for the CDR3 is TGCGCCAGCAGTCAACTTGTTCCTAGCGTTACCGGGGAGCTGTTTTTT.